A single sample is the source of the 14 T cell receptor beta chains below, sequenced in a study of CD8+ T cells in alopecia areata. Sequencing templates came from extracted RNA that was reverse transcribed into cDNA. The method was immunoSEQ multiplex PCR; TCRdb's version includes in-frame clones alone and lacks a portion of them. Of approximately 150,000 clones listed, roughly 70% are singletons. Material: CD8+ T cells sorted from blood, obtained at week 0. The receptors were sampled from a human donor with alopecia areata.

The chain recombines TRBV5-1 with TRBJ2-3; tentative D call: TRBD2 (7 bases). The CDR3 spans 16 residues. The germline gives CDR1 SGHRS, CDR2 YFSETQ. V was shortened by 4 bases and J by 4 bases, with 19 bases between the two germline ends. The DNA of the CDR3 is TGCGCCAGCAGCGAGAGCCCCGGGGGGCCGGCAGATACGCAGTATTTT. Its protein is CASSESPGGPADTQYF.

The chain carries TRBV13 and TRBJ2-7; TRBD2 is a possible D gene (6 bases). V was trimmed by 4 bases and J by 5 bases, leaving 15 bases between them. CDR1 PRHDT and CDR2 FYEKMQ come from the germline V gene (reference sequence). CDR3 length equals 14 residues. In DNA, the CDR3 is TGTGCCAGCAGCTCCACGGGGGATCGGGACGAGCAGTACTTC. Translating it yields CASSSTGDRDEQYF.

CDR3: CASSPRVNYGYTF. CDR3 DNA sequence: TGTGCCAGCAGCCCCCGTGTTAACTATGGCTACACCTTC. This chain uses TRBV7-9 with TRBJ1-2; D gene ambiguous. CDR3 length: 13 residues. The germline V gene has CDR1 SEHNR and CDR2 FQNEAQ (reference sequence). The V end was cut by 5 bases, the J end by 1 base, with 8 bases between.

The V call is TRBV4-1, the J call TRBJ2-7; D might be TRBD2 (5 bases). Germline V gene sequence: CDR1 MGHRA, CDR2 YSYEKL. This CDR3 is built from 13 residues. Trimming shortened V by 8 bases and J by 6 bases, and 17 bases separated the two germline ends. The CDR3 region is CASSRGPRGEQYF. CDR3 sequence (DNA): TGCGCCAGCTCCCGCGGGCCTCGGGGCGAGCAGTACTTC.

This sequence joins TRBV27 and TRBJ2-5; 7 bases are shared with TRBD2. V lost 4 bases and J lost 7; bases outside the gene matches: 18. CDR1 and CDR2 (germline): MNHEY, SMNVEV (reference sequence). This CDR3 comprises 17 residues. CDR3: CASSSTGTTNERVTQYF. DNA of the CDR3: TGTGCCAGCAGTTCGACCGGGACTACTAACGAACGGGTGACCCAGTACTTC.

This chain connects TRBV5-1 to TRBJ1-1, with D possibly matching TRBD1 (5 bases). The ends were cut back, 3 bases at V and 8 bases at J, with 14 bases in the middle. CDR1 and CDR2 (germline): SGHRS, YFSETQ. CDR3 length equals 13 residues. CDR3 coding DNA: TGCGCCAGCAGCTGGGACTTACGACAGGAAGCTTTCTTT. Protein product: CASSWDLRQEAFF.

The J gene is TRBJ2-2, the V gene TRBV13; D remains unclear. V lost 6 bases, J lost 7 bases, and 6 bases lay in between. This CDR3 region has 11 residues. Per germline, CDR1 PRHDT and CDR2 FYEKMQ (reference sequence). This CDR3 reads CASSRRGELFF. CDR3 nucleotide sequence: TGTGCCAGCAGTAGGCGCGGGGAGCTGTTTTTT.

The chain uses TRBV2 and TRBJ1-2, with 7 bases aligning to TRBD1. In germline, CDR1 is SNHLY, CDR2 FYNNEI. V lost 7 bases to trimming and J lost 2 bases; unmatched junction nucleotides: 7. The CDR3 runs 14 residues. DNA for the CDR3: TGTGCCAGCATCGAAGGGGGCCCCAACTATGGCTACACCTTC. Protein sequence: CASIEGGPNYGYTF.

The chain is built from TRBV4-1 and TRBJ2-7; 7 nucleotides line up with TRBD2. The CDR3 runs to 14 residues. V lost 4 bases and J lost 3; bases outside the gene matches: 6. The germline CDR1 and CDR2 sequences are MGHRA and YSYEKL. DNA of the CDR3: TGCGCCAGCAGCCCCCCTGGGGGGGTCTACGAGCAGTACTTC. Protein: CASSPPGGVYEQYF.

The gene calls are TRBV29-1 and TRBJ2-6; 9 bases agree with TRBD1. The CDR3 extends over 16 amino acids. From germline, CDR1 is SQVTM and CDR2 ANQGSEA. Trimming cost V 5 bases and J 2 bases; bases outside gene matches: 7. The CDR3, as DNA: TGCAGCGTTAAGGCACAGGGGGCTGCTGGGGCCAACGTCCTGACTTTC. Its protein product is CSVKAQGAAGANVLTF.

This clone occurred a few times. CDR3 coding DNA: TGTGCCAGCAGCTTAGCCCCGGGGGCTAGCGGGGGGGCAAAGGAACCCTACGAGCAGTACTTC. Translating gives CASSLAPGASGGAKEPYEQYF. The J gene is TRBJ2-7, the V gene TRBV7-8; 12 bases are shared with TRBD2. The CDR3 extends over 21 amino acids. Per the germline V gene, CDR1 is SGHVS and CDR2 is FQNEAQ. The V gene end was trimmed by 0 bases and the J gene end by 2 bases; junction bases not matched to a gene: 17.

V usage is TRBV30 and J usage is TRBJ2-7; 9 nucleotides line up with TRBD1. The CDR3 length is 14 residues. Germline V gene lookup returns CDR1 GTSNPN and CDR2 SVGIG (reference sequence). V gave up 5 bases and J gave up 3 bases; unmatched junction bases: 8. The DNA for the CDR3 is TGTGCCTGGGGTACAGGGGGCCGTATCTACGAGCAGTACTTC. Protein sequence: CAWGTGGRIYEQYF.

This rearrangement joins TRBV11-3 to TRBJ2-7, with D unclear. This CDR3 region has 12 residues. Germline V gene data show CDR1 as SGHNT and CDR2 as YENEEA. V lost 1 base, J lost 2 bases, and 3 bases lay in between. The CDR3 DNA reads TGTGCCAGCAGCTTAGGCACCTACGAGCAGTACTTC. Translated, it gives CASSLGTYEQYF.

This clone has only a few counts. The V gene is TRBV6-6, the J gene TRBJ2-1, with TRBD2 matching 9 bases. Germline lookup yields CDR1 MNHNY and CDR2 SVGAGI (reference sequence). The CDR3 contains 15 residues. Trimming at V came to 5 bases and at J to 7 bases, leaving 9 bases not matched to a gene. The DNA for the CDR3 is TGTGCCAGCAGTACCCTTGCGGGGGGGCCGAATGAGCAGTTCTTC. It specifies CASSTLAGGPNEQFF.